This T cell receptor beta chain was sequenced during a study of blood T cell repertoires in COVID-19. Study overall: From the United States, Italy and Spain came samples of acute and convalescent COVID-19. Sources were T cells, B-cell-depleted T cells, or PBMCs; the material itself was cDNA or gDNA.

Original handling: Amplification of reference gene primers was used by the study to estimate nucleated cell counts. Assay used: immunoSEQ multiplex PCR; TCRdb lists only in-frame clones, some missing. V, J and clone size were drawn from that table, and D and trimming were deduced from the DNA. The sample has approximately 60,000 clones; roughly four fifths are singletons. CDR3 size: 12 residues. The V segment lost 4 bases and the J segment 4 bases; nucleotides outside the gene matches: 3. CDR1 is SQVTM and CDR2 is ANQGSEA in the germline V gene. This sequence originates from a man aged 55 to 70 with acute or convalescent COVID-19. The source material was peripheral blood. The rearrangement joins TRBV29-1 to TRBJ2-7; TRBD1 aligns across 8 bases. Here the CDR3 reads CSVVGQGYEQYF. CDR3 DNA sequence: TGCAGCGTTGTTGGACAGGGTTACGAGCAGTACTTC.